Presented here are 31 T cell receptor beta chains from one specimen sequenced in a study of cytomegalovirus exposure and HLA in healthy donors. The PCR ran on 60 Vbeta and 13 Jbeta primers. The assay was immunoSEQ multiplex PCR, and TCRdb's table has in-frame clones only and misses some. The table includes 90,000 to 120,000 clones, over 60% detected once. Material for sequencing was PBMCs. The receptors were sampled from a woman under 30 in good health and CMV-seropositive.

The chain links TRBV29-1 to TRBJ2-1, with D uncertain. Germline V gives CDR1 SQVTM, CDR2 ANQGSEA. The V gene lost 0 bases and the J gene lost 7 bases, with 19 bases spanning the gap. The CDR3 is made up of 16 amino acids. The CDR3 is CSVEDPKLVPMNEQFF. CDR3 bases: TGCAGCGTTGAAGACCCAAAGCTAGTTCCAATGAATGAGCAGTTCTTC.

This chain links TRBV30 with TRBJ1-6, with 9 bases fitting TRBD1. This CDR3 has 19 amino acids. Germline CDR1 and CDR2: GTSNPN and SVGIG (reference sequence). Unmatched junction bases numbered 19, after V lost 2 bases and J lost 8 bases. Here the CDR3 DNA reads TGTGCCTGGAGTCCCGAAAAGGGACAGGGAGTTAGGAGGGATTCACCCCTCCACTTT. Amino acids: CAWSPEKGQGVRRDSPLHF.

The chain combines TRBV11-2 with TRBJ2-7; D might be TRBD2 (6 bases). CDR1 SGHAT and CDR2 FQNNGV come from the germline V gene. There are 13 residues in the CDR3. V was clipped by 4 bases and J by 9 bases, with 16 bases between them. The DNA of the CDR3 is TGTGCCAGCAGCTCTAGCGAATCGGGCGGGCAGTACTTC. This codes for CASSSSESGGQYF.

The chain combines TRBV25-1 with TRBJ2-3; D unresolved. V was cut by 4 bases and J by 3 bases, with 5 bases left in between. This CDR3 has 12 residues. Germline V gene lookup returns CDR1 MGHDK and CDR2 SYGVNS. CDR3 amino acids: CASSVLTDTQYF. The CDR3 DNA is TGTGCCAGCAGTGTCCTAACAGATACGCAGTATTTT.

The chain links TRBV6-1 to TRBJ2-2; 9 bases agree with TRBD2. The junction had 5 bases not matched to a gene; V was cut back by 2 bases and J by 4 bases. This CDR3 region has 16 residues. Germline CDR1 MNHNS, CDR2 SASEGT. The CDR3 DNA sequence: TGTGCCAGCAGTGAACCCCCGCGGGAGGGCACCGGGGAGCTGTTTTTT. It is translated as CASSEPPREGTGELFF.

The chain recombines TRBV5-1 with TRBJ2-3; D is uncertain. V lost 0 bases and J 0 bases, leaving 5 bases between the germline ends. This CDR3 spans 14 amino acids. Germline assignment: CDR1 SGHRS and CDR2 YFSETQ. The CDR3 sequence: CASSLAGSTDTQYF. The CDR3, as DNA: TGCGCCAGCAGCTTGGCCGGGAGCACAGATACGCAGTATTTT. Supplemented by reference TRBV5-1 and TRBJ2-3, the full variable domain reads KAGVTQTPRYLIKTRGQQVTLSCSPISGHRSVSWYQQTPGQGLQFLFEYFSETQRNKGNFPGRFSGRQFSNSRSEMNVSTLELGDSALYLCASSLAGSTDTQYFGPGTRLTVL.

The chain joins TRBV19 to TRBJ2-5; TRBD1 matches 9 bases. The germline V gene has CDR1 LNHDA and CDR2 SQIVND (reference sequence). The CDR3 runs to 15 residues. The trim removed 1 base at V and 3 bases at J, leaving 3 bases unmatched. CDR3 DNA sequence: TGTGCCAGTAGTATAGGGGGACAGGGTAAAGAGACCCAGTACTTC. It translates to CASSIGGQGKETQYF.

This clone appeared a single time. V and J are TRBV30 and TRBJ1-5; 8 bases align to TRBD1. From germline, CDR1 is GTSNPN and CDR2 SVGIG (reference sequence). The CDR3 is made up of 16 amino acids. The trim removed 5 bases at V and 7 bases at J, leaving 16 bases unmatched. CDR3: CAWQRPPGGLSQPQHF. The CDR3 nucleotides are TGTGCCTGGCAACGTCCTCCAGGGGGCTTGAGCCAGCCCCAGCATTTT.

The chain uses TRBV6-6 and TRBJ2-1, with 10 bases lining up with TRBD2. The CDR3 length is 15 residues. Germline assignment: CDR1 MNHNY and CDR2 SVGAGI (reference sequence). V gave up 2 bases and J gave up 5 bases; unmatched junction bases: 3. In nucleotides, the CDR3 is TGTGCCAGCAGTTACCCTAGCGGGGGAAACAATGAGCAGTTCTTC. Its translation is CASSYPSGGNNEQFF.

The CDR3 region is CASSQPGTLSPLHF. CDR3 DNA sequence: TGTGCCAGCAGCCAACCCGGGACACTGTCACCCCTCCACTTT. V gene TRBV4-2 combines with J gene TRBJ1-6; the D gene is possibly TRBD1 (6 bases). Trimming removed 2 bases from V and 10 bases from J, with 12 bases in between. CDR3 length: 14 residues. Germline CDR1 is LGHNA and CDR2 is YNFKEQ.

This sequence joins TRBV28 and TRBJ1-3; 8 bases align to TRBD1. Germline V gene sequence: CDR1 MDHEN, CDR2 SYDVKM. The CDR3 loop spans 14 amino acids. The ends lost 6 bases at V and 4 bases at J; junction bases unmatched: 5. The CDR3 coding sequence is TGTGCCAGCAGCTCCGCAGGGGGCGGAAACACCATATATTTT. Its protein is CASSSAGGGNTIYF.

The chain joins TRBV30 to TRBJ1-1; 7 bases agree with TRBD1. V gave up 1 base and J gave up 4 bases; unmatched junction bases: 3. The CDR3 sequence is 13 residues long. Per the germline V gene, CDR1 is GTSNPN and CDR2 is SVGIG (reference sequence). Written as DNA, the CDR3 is TGTGCCTGGAGTGGACAGGGTACCACTGAAGCTTTCTTT. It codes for CAWSGQGTTEAFF.

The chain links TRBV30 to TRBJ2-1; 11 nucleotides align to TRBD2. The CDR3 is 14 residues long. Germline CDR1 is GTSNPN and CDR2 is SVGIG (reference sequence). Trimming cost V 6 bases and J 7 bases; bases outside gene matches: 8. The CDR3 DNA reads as TGTGCCTGCGCGACTAGCGGGACCGGTAATGAGCAGTTCTTC. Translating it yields CACATSGTGNEQFF.

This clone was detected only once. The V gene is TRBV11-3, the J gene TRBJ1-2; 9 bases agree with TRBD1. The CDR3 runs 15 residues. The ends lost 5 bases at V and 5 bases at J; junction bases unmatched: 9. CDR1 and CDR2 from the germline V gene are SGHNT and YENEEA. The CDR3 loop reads CASSPPGQGAYGYTF. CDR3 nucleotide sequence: TGTGCCAGCAGCCCGCCGGGACAGGGCGCGTATGGCTACACCTTC. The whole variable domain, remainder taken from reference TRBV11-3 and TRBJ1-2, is EAGVVQSPRYKIIEKKQPVAFWCNPISGHNTLYWYLQNLGQGPELLIRYENEEAVDDSQLPKDRFSAERLKGVDSTLKIQPAELGDSAVYLCASSPPGQGAYGYTFGSGTRLTVV.

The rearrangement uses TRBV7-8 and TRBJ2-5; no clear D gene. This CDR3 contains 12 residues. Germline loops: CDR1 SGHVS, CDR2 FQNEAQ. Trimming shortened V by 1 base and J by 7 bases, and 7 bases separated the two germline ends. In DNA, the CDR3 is TGTGCCAGCAGCTTAGGGGCTGGGACCCAGTACTTC. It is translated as CASSLGAGTQYF. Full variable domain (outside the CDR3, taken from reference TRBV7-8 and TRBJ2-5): GAGVSQSPRYKVAKRGQDVALRCDPISGHVSLFWYQQALGQGPEFLTYFQNEAQLDKSGLPSDRFFAERPEGSVSTLKIQRTQQEDSAVYLCASSLGAGTQYFGPGTRLLVL.

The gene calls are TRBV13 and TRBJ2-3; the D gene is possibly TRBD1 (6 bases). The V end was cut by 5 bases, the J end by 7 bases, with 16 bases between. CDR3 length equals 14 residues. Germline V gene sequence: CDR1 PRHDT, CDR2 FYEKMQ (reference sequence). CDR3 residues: CASSPPRDKNTQYF. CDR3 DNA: TGTGCCAGCAGCCCCCCCAGGGACAAAAATACGCAGTATTTT.

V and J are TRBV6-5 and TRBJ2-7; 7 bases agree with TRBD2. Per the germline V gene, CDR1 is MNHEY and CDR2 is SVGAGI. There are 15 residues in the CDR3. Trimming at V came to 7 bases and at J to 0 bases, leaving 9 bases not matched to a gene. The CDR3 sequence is CASTPGEGRSYEQYF. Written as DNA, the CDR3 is TGTGCCAGCACCCCCGGGGAGGGCCGCTCCTACGAGCAGTACTTC.

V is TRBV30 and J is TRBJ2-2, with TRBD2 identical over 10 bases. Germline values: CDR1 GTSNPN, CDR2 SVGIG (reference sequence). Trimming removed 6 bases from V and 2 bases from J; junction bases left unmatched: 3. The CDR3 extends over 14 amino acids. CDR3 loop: CACTSGTNTGELFF. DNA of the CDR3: TGTGCCTGCACTAGCGGGACCAACACCGGGGAGCTGTTTTTT.

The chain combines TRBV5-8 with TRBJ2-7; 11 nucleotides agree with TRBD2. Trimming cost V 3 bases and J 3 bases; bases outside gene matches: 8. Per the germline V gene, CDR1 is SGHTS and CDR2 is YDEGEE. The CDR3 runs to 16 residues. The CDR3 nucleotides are TGTGCCAGCAGCTGGCAGACTAGCGGGGCGGACTACGAGCAGTACTTC. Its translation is CASSWQTSGADYEQYF.

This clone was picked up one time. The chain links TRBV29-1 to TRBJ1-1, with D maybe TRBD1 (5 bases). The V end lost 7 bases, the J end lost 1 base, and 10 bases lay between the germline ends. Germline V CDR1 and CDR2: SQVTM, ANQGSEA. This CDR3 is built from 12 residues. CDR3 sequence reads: CSGGHTNTEAFF. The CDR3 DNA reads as TGCAGCGGTGGACATACGAACACTGAAGCTTTCTTT. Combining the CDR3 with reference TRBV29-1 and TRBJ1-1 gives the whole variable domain SAVISQKPSRDICQRGTSLTIQCQVDSQVTMMFWYRQQPGQSLTLIATANQGSEATYESGFVIDKFPISRPNLTFSTLTVSNMSPEDSSIYLCSGGHTNTEAFFGQGTRLTVV.

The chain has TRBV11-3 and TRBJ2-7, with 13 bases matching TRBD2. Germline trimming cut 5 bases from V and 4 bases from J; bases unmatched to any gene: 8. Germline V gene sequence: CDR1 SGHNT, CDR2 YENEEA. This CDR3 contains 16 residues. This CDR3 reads CASSLGLAGDPYEQYF. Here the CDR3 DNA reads TGTGCCAGCAGCCTTGGACTAGCGGGAGATCCTTACGAGCAGTACTTC. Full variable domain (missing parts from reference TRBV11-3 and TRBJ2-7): EAGVVQSPRYKIIEKKQPVAFWCNPISGHNTLYWYLQNLGQGPELLIRYENEEAVDDSQLPKDRFSAERLKGVDSTLKIQPAELGDSAVYLCASSLGLAGDPYEQYFGPGTRLTVT.

Written as DNA, the CDR3 is TGTGCCAGCAGCTTGTCTAGAGGTAACACTGAAGCTTTCTTT. This sequence encodes CASSLSRGNTEAFF. The chain has TRBV5-4 and TRBJ1-1; D ambiguous. V shed 1 base and J shed 2 bases, with 9 bases lying between them. This CDR3 is built from 14 residues. CDR1 is SGHNT, CDR2 YYREEE, per germline (reference sequence).

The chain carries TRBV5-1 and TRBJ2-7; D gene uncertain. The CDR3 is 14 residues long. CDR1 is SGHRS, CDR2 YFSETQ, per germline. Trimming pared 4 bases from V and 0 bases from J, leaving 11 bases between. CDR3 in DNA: TGCGCCAGCAGCGAACTAAGTAACTCCTACGAGCAGTACTTC. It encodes CASSELSNSYEQYF.

The CDR3 protein is CASSFSQGTDTQYF. The CDR3 DNA reads as TGCGCCAGCAGCTTTTCACAGGGCACAGATACGCAGTATTTT. V is TRBV5-1 and J is TRBJ2-3; D is perhaps TRBD1 (5 bases). Germline V gene lookup returns CDR1 SGHRS and CDR2 YFSETQ. Trimming took off 2 bases at V and 1 base at J, with 8 bases between the two ends. The CDR3 contains 14 residues.

CDR3 nucleotide sequence: TGTGCCAGCAGTGAAGTGACTAAATACGAGCAGTACTTC. It encodes CASSEVTKYEQYF. The gene calls are TRBV6-1 and TRBJ2-7; D might be TRBD2 (5 bases). From germline, CDR1 is MNHNS and CDR2 SASEGT. V dropped 1 base and J dropped 4 bases, with 8 bases sitting between them. The CDR3 spans 13 residues.

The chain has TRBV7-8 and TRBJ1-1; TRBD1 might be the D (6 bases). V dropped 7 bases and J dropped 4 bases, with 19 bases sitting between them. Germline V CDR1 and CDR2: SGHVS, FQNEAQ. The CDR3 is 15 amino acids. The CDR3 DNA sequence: TGTGCCAGCACTCAAGGGGGAGGGATGTTCACTGAAGCTTTCTTT. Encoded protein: CASTQGGGMFTEAFF.

The CDR3 nucleotides read TGCAGCGTTGAAGACGGGACAGCTAACACCGGGGAGCTGTTTTTT. It yields the protein CSVEDGTANTGELFF. The chain combines TRBV29-1 with TRBJ2-2; 7 bases agree with TRBD1. The CDR3 has 15 amino acids. Germline CDR1 reads SQVTM; CDR2 reads ANQGSEA. V trimming: 0 bases; J trimming: 2 bases; junction bases outside the gene matches: 3.

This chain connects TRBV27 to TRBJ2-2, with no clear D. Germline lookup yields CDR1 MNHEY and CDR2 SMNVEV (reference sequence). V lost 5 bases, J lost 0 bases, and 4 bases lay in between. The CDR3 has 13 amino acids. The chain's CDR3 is CASSNSNTGELFF. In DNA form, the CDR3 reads TGTGCCAGCAGTAACTCGAACACCGGGGAGCTGTTTTTT.

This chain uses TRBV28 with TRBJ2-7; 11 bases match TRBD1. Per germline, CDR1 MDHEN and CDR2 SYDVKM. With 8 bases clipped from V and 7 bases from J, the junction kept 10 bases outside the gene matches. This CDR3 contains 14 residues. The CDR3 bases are TGTGCCAGCGGCCGGGACAGGGGGTTTCATGAGCAGTACTTC. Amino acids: CASGRDRGFHEQYF.

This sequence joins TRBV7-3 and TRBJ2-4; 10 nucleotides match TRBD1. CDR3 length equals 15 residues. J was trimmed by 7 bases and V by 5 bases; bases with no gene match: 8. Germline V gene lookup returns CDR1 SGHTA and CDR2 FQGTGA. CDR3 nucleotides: TGTGCCAGCAGCCTCACCGGGGGACAGGGGAACATTCAGTACTTC. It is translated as CASSLTGGQGNIQYF.

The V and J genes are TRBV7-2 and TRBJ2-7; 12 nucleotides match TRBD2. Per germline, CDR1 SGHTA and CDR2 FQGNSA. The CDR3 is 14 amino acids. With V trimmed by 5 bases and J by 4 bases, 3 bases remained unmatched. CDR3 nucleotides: TGTGCCAGCAGCCGGACTAGCGGGGTATACGAGCAGTACTTC. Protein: CASSRTSGVYEQYF.